A single sample is the source of the 2 T cell receptor beta chains below, sequenced in a study of persistence of HIV-infected CD4 T cells (dated by TCRdb to 2020 to 2022). The immunoSEQ hsTCRB assay version 4, run in survey mode, was used to sequence TCRbeta repertoires from genomic DNA. Not all clones reach the TCRdb copy of this immuneACCESS table, which keeps in-frame sequences only. Checked studies attribute under half of the gap to unresolved V genes and leave the rest unexplained. This sample lists tens of thousands of clones; about 85% were detected once. Approximately 0.45% of the sample is taken by the ten largest. According to the study, the label for this sample's treatment or condition signals: suppressive antiretroviral therapy. Cells were stimulated with anti-CD3/anti-CD28 magnetic beads as a nonspecific positive control representing the CD4+ T cell repertoire. Responding CD4+ T cells were sorted by upregulation of both CD40 ligand and CD69.

Their cognate antigens are unknown. Here the sequenced sample was CD4+ T cells sorted from PBMCs after approximately 19-hour stimulation, taken from a patient who received antiretroviral therapy. The intended sense of this specimen's cell subset or site label: CD40L+CD69+ CD4 T cells responding to anti-CD3/anti-CD28 beads, representing the overall repertoire. The receptors originated from an adult woman with HIV who was CMV-seropositive.

The V call is TRBV5-1, the J call TRBJ1-1, with 7 nucleotides matching TRBD1. V dropped 0 bases and J dropped 8; count of bases not matched to a gene: 10. This CDR3 has 15 residues. Per the germline V gene, CDR1 is SGHRS and CDR2 is YFSETQ. The CDR3 reads CASSLGGRGGAEAFF. The CDR3 DNA reads TGCGCCAGCAGCTTGGGCGGCAGGGGGGGGGCGGAAGCTTTCTTT.

This sequence joins TRBV6-2 or TRBV6-3 and TRBJ1-2, with D unclear. The ends were cut back, 0 bases at V and 5 bases at J, with 13 bases in the middle. Germline loops: CDR1 MNHEY, CDR2 SVGEGT. The CDR3 contains 15 residues. The CDR3 nucleotides read TGTGCCAGCAGTTACTCGCGGGATTCTATTTATGGCTACACCTTC. This codes for CASSYSRDSIYGYTF.